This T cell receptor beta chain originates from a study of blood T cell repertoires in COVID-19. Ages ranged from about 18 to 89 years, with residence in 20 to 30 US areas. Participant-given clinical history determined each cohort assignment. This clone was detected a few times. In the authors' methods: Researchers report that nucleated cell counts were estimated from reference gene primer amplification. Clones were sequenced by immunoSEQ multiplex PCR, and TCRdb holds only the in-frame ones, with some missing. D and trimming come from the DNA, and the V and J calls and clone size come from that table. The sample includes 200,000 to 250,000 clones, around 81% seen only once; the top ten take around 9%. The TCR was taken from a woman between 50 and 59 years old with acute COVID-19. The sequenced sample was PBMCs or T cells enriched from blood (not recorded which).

This CDR3 reads CAGDRVEAFF. The CDR3 bases are TGTGCTGGCGACAGGGTTGAAGCTTTCTTT. The chain carries TRBV30 and TRBJ1-1; TRBD1 matches 7 bases. This CDR3 is built from 10 residues. Germline V lookup: CDR1 GTSNPN, CDR2 SVGIG (reference sequence).